The T cell receptor beta chain under discussion was sequenced for a study of Ad26.COV2.S vaccination and SARS-CoV-2 variants. In the study overall: The authors gave Ad26.COV2.S intramuscularly, either once or twice 56 days apart.

Points from the study as a whole: Total T cell responses were possibly underestimated by TCR breadth and depth analyses.

Using immunoSEQ multiplex PCR, the repertoire was profiled, and TCRdb retains in-frame clones only, with some absent. This table holds about 350,000 clones, about 87% found once. Treatment described: around 19 received Ad26.COV2.S at low or high dose, single or two shots; roughly five received placebo; per-sample allocation not given. Sampling occurred on day 63 after the first vaccine or placebo injection. In regard to this clone: Its antigen is as yet unknown.

Unmatched junction bases numbered 19, after V lost 6 bases and J lost 6 bases. Germline V lookup: CDR1 LNHDA, CDR2 SQIVND (reference sequence). The CDR3 loop spans 17 amino acids. The sequences come from peripheral blood, collected in a trial of Ad26.COV2.S vaccine versus placebo. The rearrangement joins TRBV19 to TRBJ2-7; 8 bases are a match to TRBD2. This TCR came from a person between 18 and 65 years old who received the Ad26.COV2.S COVID-19 vaccine or a placebo. CDR3 DNA sequence: TGTGCCAGTAGCCCGACCAGGTCGGGGACTAGAAATCTCGAGCAGTACTTC. Protein sequence: CASSPTRSGTRNLEQYF. The full variable domain, completed using reference TRBV19 and TRBJ2-7, is DGGITQSPKYLFRKEGQNVTLSCEQNLNHDAMYWYRQDPGQGLRLIYYSQIVNDFQKGDIAEGYSVSREKKESFPLTVTSAQKNPTAFYLCASSPTRSGTRNLEQYFGPGTRLTVT.